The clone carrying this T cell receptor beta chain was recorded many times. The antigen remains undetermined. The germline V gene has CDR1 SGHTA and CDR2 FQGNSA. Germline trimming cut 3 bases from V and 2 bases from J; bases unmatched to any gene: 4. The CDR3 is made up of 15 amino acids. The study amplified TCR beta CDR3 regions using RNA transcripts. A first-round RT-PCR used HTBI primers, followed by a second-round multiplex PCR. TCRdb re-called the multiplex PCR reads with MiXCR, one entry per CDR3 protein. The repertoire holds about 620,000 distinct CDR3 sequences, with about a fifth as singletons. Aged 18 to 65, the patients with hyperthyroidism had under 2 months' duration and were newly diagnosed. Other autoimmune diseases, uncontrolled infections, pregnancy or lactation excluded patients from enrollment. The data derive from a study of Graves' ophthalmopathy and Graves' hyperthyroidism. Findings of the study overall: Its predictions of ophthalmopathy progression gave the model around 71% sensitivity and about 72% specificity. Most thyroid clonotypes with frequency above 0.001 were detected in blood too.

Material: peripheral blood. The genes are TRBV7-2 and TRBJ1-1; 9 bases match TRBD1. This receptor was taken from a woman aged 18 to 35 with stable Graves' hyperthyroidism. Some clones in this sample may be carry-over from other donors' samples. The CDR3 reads CASSLGQGDNTEAFF. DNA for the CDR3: TGTGCCAGCAGCTTGGGACAGGGCGATAACACTGAAGCTTTCTTT.